This T cell receptor beta chain was recovered during a study of blood T cell repertoires in COVID-19. On the study more broadly: Nucleic acid was either cDNA or gDNA, and it came from T cells, B-cell-depleted T cells, or PBMCs.

Per the germline V gene, CDR1 is MDHEN and CDR2 is SYDVKM. CDR3 length equals 16 residues. The V and J ends lost 5 bases and 2 bases respectively, with 16 bases between them. Data came from immunoSEQ multiplex PCR; TCRdb stores just in-frame clones and leaves some out. Of about 210,000 clones in the sample, around 92% were seen once. Participants came from roughly 23 US areas, aged about 18 to 89 years. Sequenced input: PBMCs or T cells enriched from blood (not recorded which). The chain carries TRBV28 and TRBJ1-5, with D maybe TRBD1 (5 bases). The sequence was collected from a woman aged 18-29 years who had recovered from COVID-19. For the CDR3, the DNA is TGTGCCAGCAGTCCCCCATGGGGGGTAGGCAATCAGCCCCAGCATTTT. Protein: CASSPPWGVGNQPQHF. Variable domain in full (rest from reference TRBV28 and TRBJ1-5): DVKVTQSSRYLVKRTGEKVFLECVQDMDHENMFWYRQDPGLGLRLIYFSYDVKMKEKGDIPEGYSVSREKKERFSLILESASTNQTSMYLCASSPPWGVGNQPQHFGDGTRLSIL.